Below, 27 T cell receptor beta chains from the same sample are listed, as sequenced in a study of T cells in Graves' hyperthyroidism and ophthalmopathy. RNA transcripts were the template for amplifying TCR beta CDR3 regions. During a first-round RT-PCR of the TCR CDR3, the HTBI primer set was used. TCRdb re-analysed the multiplex PCR reads in MiXCR, keeping a single row per CDR3 protein. The sample contains hundreds of thousands of distinct CDR3 sequences, around 39% of which appear only once. Sequencing input: blood. Source of these receptors: a man aged 18 to 30 with Graves' hyperthyroidism.

This clonotype has ten or more counts. The chain combines TRBV7-9 with TRBJ1-1; TRBD1 is a possible D gene (5 bases). V was cut by 7 bases and J by 10 bases, with 19 bases left in between. The CDR3 runs 13 residues. Germline CDR1 and CDR2: SEHNR and FQNEAQ (reference sequence). The DNA for the CDR3 is TGTGCCAGCAATCTTGGGGGGGGGACGGGAGCTTTCTTT. Translating it yields CASNLGGGTGAFF.

This clonotype was counted only a few times. The chain recombines TRBV19 with TRBJ1-1, with a possible D match to TRBD1 (5 bases). V lost 7 bases and J lost 4, with 22 bases in between. Germline assignment: CDR1 LNHDA and CDR2 SQIVND (reference sequence). This CDR3 spans 16 amino acids. This CDR3 is CASTGPQVGPVTEAFF. Written as DNA, the CDR3 is TGTGCCAGTACGGGACCACAGGTGGGCCCGGTCACTGAAGCTTTCTTT.

V gene TRBV5-1 combines with J gene TRBJ2-2, with D maybe TRBD1 (6 bases). Germline CDR1 SGHRS, CDR2 YFSETQ. With 3 bases removed from V and 0 bases from J, the gap between germline ends came to 9 bases. The CDR3 is 15 residues long. The CDR3 DNA follows: TGCGCCAGCAGCTACGGACAGTCGAACACCGGGGAGCTGTTTTTT. It is translated as CASSYGQSNTGELFF.

The rearrangement uses TRBV19 and TRBJ2-5; no reliable D call. The length of the CDR3 is 13 residues. Trimming stripped 1 base from V and 0 bases from J, with 3 bases between. Germline CDR1 reads LNHDA; CDR2 reads SQIVND (reference sequence). Written as DNA, the CDR3 is TGTGCCAGTAGTATAGCGGACCAAGAGACCCAGTACTTC. Translation gives CASSIADQETQYF.

This clonotype showed up many times. The rearrangement uses TRBV2 and TRBJ1-4, with D uncertain. The V gene lost 8 bases and the J gene lost 7 bases, with 17 bases spanning the gap. In germline, CDR1 is SNHLY, CDR2 FYNNEI. CDR3 length: 14 amino acids. In DNA form, the CDR3 reads TGTGCCAGCGTCGAGGGTGCAGGAGGTGAAAAACTGTTTTTT. Encoded protein: CASVEGAGGEKLFF.

The chain links TRBV28 to TRBJ1-5; a weak D match, TRBD1 (5 bases). CDR1 and CDR2 (germline): MDHEN, SYDVKM. The CDR3 covers 16 residues. V lost 6 bases, J lost 0 bases, and 15 bases lay in between. The CDR3 loop is CASSINRFYSNQPQHF. CDR3 in DNA: TGTGCCAGCAGCATCAACAGGTTCTATAGCAATCAGCCCCAGCATTTT.

The genes are TRBV5-1 and TRBJ2-7, with D unresolved. The CDR3 contains 14 residues. Germline-derived CDR1 and CDR2 are SGHRS and YFSETQ. V gave up 4 bases and J gave up 2 bases, with 13 bases separating them. CDR3 bases: TGCGCCAGCAGCCCCCCCAAAGGCGCCTACGAGCAGTACTTC. Translated: CASSPPKGAYEQYF.

The chain uses TRBV10-3 and TRBJ1-5; perhaps TRBD1 as D (5 bases). This CDR3 is built from 13 residues. V was pared by 11 bases and J by 3 bases, with 14 bases between. Germline assignment: CDR1 ENHRY and CDR2 SYGVKD. DNA of the CDR3: TGTGCCCGCCCGGGACTCCTCAATCAGCCCCAGCATTTT. Residues: CARPGLLNQPQHF.

There are many counts of this clonotype. The rearrangement joins TRBV2 to TRBJ2-2, with D unresolved. Trimming stripped 7 bases from V and 0 bases from J, with 6 bases between. Germline CDR1 is SNHLY and CDR2 is FYNNEI. The length of the CDR3 is 13 residues. The CDR3 here is CASTPTNTGELFF. The CDR3 bases are TGTGCCAGCACCCCAACGAACACCGGGGAGCTGTTTTTT.

The rearrangement joins TRBV7-9 to TRBJ2-5; D gene uncertain. The V gene's germline CDR1 is SEHNR and CDR2 FQNEAQ (reference sequence). This CDR3 has 14 residues. V was pared by 5 bases and J by 5 bases, with 15 bases between. DNA of the CDR3: TGTGCCAGCAGCAGCCCCCCTGACCGGGAGACCCAGTACTTC. Encoded protein: CASSSPPDRETQYF.

On this clonotype itself: An end of the junction differs from the germline gene, which may be a read error. CDR3 in amino acids: CASSLARGTQGEKPFF. CDR3 DNA: TGTGCCAGCAGCTTAGCCCGGGGGACCCAGGGCGAAAAACCGTTTTTT. The V gene is TRBV7-4, the J gene TRBJ1-4, with D tentatively TRBD1 (5 bases). This CDR3 comprises 16 residues. Germline assignment: CDR1 SGHVT and CDR2 SQSDAQ.

The chain links TRBV19 to TRBJ2-7; D unresolved. The CDR3 is made up of 13 amino acids. V was trimmed by 3 bases and J by 3 bases, leaving 9 bases between them. From germline, CDR1 is LNHDA and CDR2 SQIVND (reference sequence). The CDR3: CASSIFLGYEQYF. The CDR3 DNA reads as TGTGCCAGTAGTATCTTCTTGGGCTACGAGCAGTACTTC. Full variable domain (outside the CDR3, taken from reference TRBV19 and TRBJ2-7): DGGITQSPKYLFRKEGQNVTLSCEQNLNHDAMYWYRQDPGQGLRLIYYSQIVNDFQKGDIAEGYSVSREKKESFPLTVTSAQKNPTAFYLCASSIFLGYEQYFGPGTRLTVT.

This clonotype occurred many times. The J gene is TRBJ2-2, the V gene TRBV19, with D unclear. Trimming pared 9 bases from V and 2 bases from J, leaving 4 bases between. This CDR3 contains 11 residues. Germline assignment: CDR1 LNHDA and CDR2 SQIVND (reference sequence). The CDR3 loop is CASTNTGELFF. DNA for the CDR3: TGTGCCAGCACCAACACCGGGGAGCTGTTTTTT.

This clonotype was seen a handful of times. This chain links TRBV24-1 with TRBJ1-5; weak D call: TRBD1 (5 bases). Between the trimmed V and J ends, which lost 9 bases and 0 bases, there was a span of 14 bases. Germline V lookup: CDR1 KGHDR, CDR2 SFDVKD. CDR3 size: 15 residues. In nucleotides, the CDR3 is TGTGCCACCCAGACAGATTTTTATAGCAATCAGCCCCAGCATTTT. Its protein product is CATQTDFYSNQPQHF.

This clonotype was observed many times. The J gene is TRBJ1-2, the V gene TRBV2; D is uncertain. The germline V and J ends were trimmed by 7 bases and 4 bases, with 7 bases remaining between them. This CDR3 has 11 residues. Per germline, CDR1 SNHLY and CDR2 FYNNEI. The chain's CDR3 is CASIRIYGYTF. The CDR3 region has the DNA TGTGCCAGCATTCGGATCTATGGCTACACCTTC.

About this clonotype itself: Sequence at one end of the junction differs from germline and may be a read error. The CDR3 spells CASSTSSTDSF. CDR3 bases: TGTGCCAGTAGTACCAGCAGCACCGACAGTTTT. The chain carries TRBV19 and TRBJ1-5, with a weak D call TRBD1 (5 bases). The CDR3 extends over 11 amino acids. The germline V gene encodes CDR1 LNHDA and CDR2 SQIVND (reference sequence).

Remarks on this clonotype: Mismatch with germline at one junction end may stem from a read error. The V call is TRBV2, the J call TRBJ1-5; no definite D call. The CDR3 is 17 amino acids. The germline V gene encodes CDR1 SNHLY and CDR2 FYNNEI. CDR3 bases: TGTGCCAGCAGCGGGGAGCAAGGGCTCCTTGGCAATCGGCCCCAGCATTTT. Translating gives CASSGEQGLLGNRPQHF.

This clonotype occurred many times. The V and J genes are TRBV10-1 and TRBJ2-7; no firm D call. The CDR3 length is 14 residues. V was trimmed by 0 bases and J by 1 base, leaving 7 bases between them. Germline lookup yields CDR1 WNHNN and CDR2 SYGVQD (reference sequence). CDR3 residues: CASSESAASYEQYF. For the CDR3, the DNA is TGCGCCAGCAGTGAGTCCGCAGCATCCTACGAGCAGTACTTC.

This clonotype was found many times. J is TRBJ1-4 and V is TRBV7-9, with 7 bases lining up with TRBD1. Germline V gene lookup returns CDR1 SEHNR and CDR2 FQNEAQ (reference sequence). The CDR3 spans 15 residues. Losses at the gene ends were 2 bases for V and 8 bases for J; bases not matched to a gene: 8. The CDR3 reads CASSLSGQKGEKLFF. The DNA of the CDR3 is TGTGCCAGCAGCTTATCGGGACAGAAAGGAGAAAAACTGTTTTTT.

This clonotype has a count of ten or more. The chain links TRBV12-3 or TRBV12-4 to TRBJ1-2; no clear D gene. The CDR3 is 13 residues long. Deletions cut 7 bases from V and 7 bases from J, with 16 bases between. For the CDR3, the DNA is TGTGCCAGCACCCAAGGATCTGTGGGTGGCTACACCTTC. Its translation: CASTQGSVGGYTF.

V gene TRBV7-2 combines with J gene TRBJ2-5; D gene uncertain. The germline CDR1 and CDR2 sequences are SGHTA and FQGNSA. The CDR3 runs to 14 residues. V lost 1 base to trimming and J lost 5 bases, with 11 bases between them. CDR3 sequence reads: CASSLDSLRETQYF. The CDR3 nucleotides are TGTGCCAGCAGCTTAGATTCCCTGCGGGAGACCCAGTACTTC.

V and J are TRBV19 and TRBJ2-7; 13 bases agree with TRBD2. This CDR3 region has 15 residues. Germline V CDR1 and CDR2: LNHDA, SQIVND (reference sequence). V was clipped by 8 bases and J by 4 bases; unmatched bases: 8. As DNA, the CDR3 is TGTGCCAGTCAACTAGCGGGAGGGCCGAGGTACGAGCAGTACTTC. Translating gives CASQLAGGPRYEQYF.

This clonotype was counted a few times. V is TRBV7-2 and J is TRBJ1-2; D remains ambiguous. This CDR3 spans 15 amino acids. V lost 1 base and J lost 8, with 17 bases in between. Germline loops: CDR1 SGHTA, CDR2 FQGNSA. The CDR3 reads CASSLDRGKDGGYTF. The CDR3 bases are TGTGCCAGCAGCTTAGATCGAGGGAAGGACGGCGGCTACACCTTC.

V is TRBV7-9 and J is TRBJ1-4; D uncertain. CDR3 length: 14 amino acids. The V and J ends lost 1 base and 8 bases respectively, with 11 bases between them. Germline loops: CDR1 SEHNR, CDR2 FQNEAQ (reference sequence). CDR3 region: CASSLGMGYEKLFF. The CDR3 nucleotides read TGTGCCAGCAGCTTAGGTATGGGCTACGAAAAACTGTTTTTT.

The chain uses TRBV6-5 and TRBJ1-6; D may be TRBD1 (5 bases). Looked up from germline, CDR1 is MNHEY and CDR2 is SVGAGI. The CDR3 is 16 amino acids. Between the trimmed V and J ends, which lost 6 bases and 5 bases, there was a span of 17 bases. The CDR3 DNA follows: TGTGCCAGCAGCCCCGGGACGACAAGGGATAATTCACCCCTCCACTTT. Translation: CASSPGTTRDNSPLHF.

This chain uses TRBV7-3 with TRBJ1-5, with D unresolved. This CDR3 is 11 amino acids long. CDR1 is SGHTA, CDR2 FQGTGA, per germline. Trimming took 5 bases from V and 11 from J, leaving 10 bases between them. CDR3 region: CASSKRQSQHF. DNA of the CDR3: TGTGCCAGCAGCAAGCGGCAGTCCCAGCATTTT. The full variable domain, rest sourced from reference TRBV7-3 and TRBJ1-5, is GAGVSQTPSNKVTEKGKYVELRCDPISGHTALYWYRQSLGQGPEFLIYFQGTGAADDSGLPNDRFFAVRPEGSVSTLKIQRTERGDSAVYLCASSKRQSQHFGDGTRLSIL.

This chain uses TRBV7-3 with TRBJ1-1, with 7 bases lining up with TRBD1. The junction had 6 bases not matched to a gene; V was cut back by 1 base and J by 4 bases. The CDR3 consists of 15 residues. In germline, CDR1 is SGHTA, CDR2 FQGTGA. The CDR3 protein is CASSLKGARGTEAFF. CDR3 in DNA: TGTGCCAGCAGCTTAAAGGGGGCGCGGGGCACTGAAGCTTTCTTT.